A selection of T cell receptor beta chains follows, all from one sample in a study of control samples from healthy donors and cancer patients. Assay used: immunoSEQ multiplex PCR; TCRdb lists only in-frame clones, some missing. The sample has fewer than 200,000 clones, and its top ten clones hold 2% to 2.5%. Sequencing was carried out using blood. Source of these receptors: a woman aged 25 to 39 in good health. CDR3s leave out the opening cysteine and the closing phenylalanine or tryptophan. D genes are given only for firm matches.

TRBJ1-1 TRBV5-1 - ASSLGLTEAF
TRBJ2-7 TRBV28 - ASSLTTVYEQY
TRBJ2-2 TRBV7-9 - ASSWTDGELF
TRBJ2-1 TRBV5-1 TRBD1 ASSPRDRTYNEQF
TRBJ2-7 TRBV27 - ASSLGRGEQY
TRBJ1-5 TRBV3-1/TRBV3-2 - ASSQMQGQPQH
TRBJ1-1 TRBV28 - ASNSPDGGWDTEAF
TRBJ2-3 TRBV5-4 TRBD2 AEGAGGPSDTQY
TRBJ1-2 TRBV7-6 - ASSPNPGSGYT
TRBJ1-4 TRBV25-1 - ASRKTASTNEKLF
TRBJ2-5 TRBV11-2 TRBD1 ASSLDRLRETQY
TRBJ1-6 TRBV5-8 TRBD1 ASSPGQGSWAFSPLH
TRBJ1-2 TRBV9 TRBD1 ASSVPTGVYGYT
TRBJ1-1 TRBV24-1 TRBD1 ATSDPGQGITEAF
TRBJ2-7 TRBV4-2 - ASSPKWREDYEQY
TRBJ2-4 TRBV28 TRBD2 ASRQTSGANIQY
TRBJ1-1 TRBV12-5 TRBD1 ASVGTGLNTEAF
TRBJ2-1 TRBV7-8 TRBD2 ASSRGGGGSYNEQF
TRBJ2-5 TRBV6-6 TRBD2 ASSLWTSGEETQY
TRBJ1-1 TRBV2 TRBD1 ASIPGTGANTEAF
TRBJ2-1 TRBV6-5 TRBD2 ASTPLAGGYNEQF
TRBJ2-3 TRBV7-2 - ASSSRDSVPDTQY
TRBJ1-1 TRBV13 - ASSSNTEAF
TRBJ1-4 TRBV4-1 TRBD1 ASSQRGVGQGLTNEKLF
TRBJ2-7 TRBV9 - ASSVAGADYEQY
TRBJ1-5 TRBV5-5 - ASSFWQIGNQPQH
TRBJ2-1 TRBV6-5 - ASSPDSAPYNEQF
TRBJ1-1 TRBV6-4 - ASSGGNTEAF
TRBJ1-6 TRBV11-2 - ASRIINSPLH
TRBJ2-1 TRBV24-1 - ATSDPPRGPGIYNEQF
TRBJ1-1 TRBV15 TRBD1 ATSPDRANTEAF
TRBJ2-2 TRBV4-1 - ASSQDVDLTGELF
TRBJ1-2 TRBV4-1 TRBD1 ASSQGSQGARYT
TRBJ2-1 TRBV5-6 - ASSQPGEQF
TRBJ1-1 TRBV15 - ATSGQILQAEAF
TRBJ2-6 TRBV25-1 - ASSGGSGANVLT
TRBJ1-1 TRBV2 - ASRENTEAF
TRBJ1-1 TRBV3-1/TRBV3-2 TRBD1 ASSRLQGVATEAF
TRBJ2-5 TRBV5-4 - ASSLARGAEVETQY
TRBJ2-1 TRBV5-1 - ASREGGEQF
TRBJ1-1 TRBV18 TRBD1 ASSRAGTGMNTEAF
TRBJ1-5 TRBV28 - ASSLTGSGNQPQH
TRBJ2-7 TRBV27 TRBD1 ASKGQGGYEQY
TRBJ1-6 TRBV12-3/TRBV12-4 - ASSFGVSPLH
TRBJ1-1 TRBV4-3 - ASSQDGGLNTEAF
TRBJ2-2 TRBV19 - ASSIEGVTNTGELF
TRBJ1-2 TRBV6-5 - ASSPLGQTNYGYT
TRBJ2-1 TRBV4-2 TRBD2 ASSSEAAGSSYNEQF
TRBJ1-1 TRBV6-5 - ASRGRLNRTEAF
TRBJ2-7 TRBV3-1/TRBV3-2 - ASSWTGTYEQY
TRBJ2-3 TRBV6-1 - ASSEIPLDQGTSTDTQY
TRBJ1-1 TRBV27 TRBD1 ASSLFRDRDETEAF
TRBJ1-1 TRBV10-3 - AISEDWGGNTEAF
TRBJ1-2 TRBV24-1 TRBD1 ATSDSGTGDPYT
TRBJ1-2 TRBV10-1 TRBD1 ASSERQGALNGYT
TRBJ2-2 TRBV5-1 TRBD2 ASSLASGVRSGELF
TRBJ1-3 TRBV7-2 - ASSSSTLISGNTIY
TRBJ2-3 TRBV28 - ASSLNTDTQY
TRBJ1-5 TRBV6-5 - ASSLNSDAWQPQH